The 12 T cell receptor beta chains in this list originate from one sample, sequenced in a study of response to subunit inactivated influenza vaccine. TCRdb re-called the RT-PCR reads through MiXCR, storing one row per CDR3 protein. In the table there are hundreds of thousands of distinct CDR3 sequences, about 14% of which are singletons. Here the sequenced sample was PBMCs from blood, taken 14 to 15 days before vaccination. All receptors come from a man aged 50-59 years who received an inactivated influenza vaccine.

This clonotype was found a few times. J is TRBJ1-4 and V is TRBV20-1; D uncertain. This CDR3 contains 14 residues. V shed 3 bases and J shed 0 bases, with 8 bases lying between them. Germline V gives CDR1 DFQATT, CDR2 SNEGSKA (reference sequence). This chain's CDR3 is CSASPSATNEKLFF. Here the CDR3 DNA reads TGCAGTGCTAGCCCGAGTGCAACTAATGAAAAACTGTTTTTT.

This clonotype was counted only a few times. This chain uses TRBV20-1 with TRBJ2-7; D assignment may be TRBD1 or TRBD2 (5 bases each). With 6 bases removed from V and 1 base from J, the gap between germline ends came to 19 bases. CDR3 length: 15 residues. Germline V gives CDR1 DFQATT, CDR2 SNEGSKA (reference sequence). CDR3 sequence reads: CSANAPGRSSYEQYF. In DNA, the CDR3 is TGCAGTGCCAATGCACCGGGACGTTCATCCTACGAGCAGTACTTC.

The CDR3 bases are TGCAGTGCTAGAGCCAGTCGGACAGGGGGTAGCGAGCAGTACTTC. Translating gives CSARASRTGGSEQYF. The chain recombines TRBV20-1 with TRBJ2-7; the match to TRBD1 covers 10 bases. Germline V CDR1 and CDR2: DFQATT, SNEGSKA (reference sequence). V dropped 1 base and J dropped 6; count of bases not matched to a gene: 9. The CDR3 is made up of 15 amino acids.

In this sample, this clonotype turned up a few times. V is TRBV12-3 or TRBV12-4 and J is TRBJ2-3; D assignment may be TRBD1 or TRBD2 (5 bases each). V was cut by 7 bases and J by 3 bases, with 23 bases left in between. The CDR3 is 17 residues long. The CDR3 bases are TGTGCCAGCAAGTGGGGGTCCGGATACAGCGAGACAGATACGCAGTATTTT. Translating it yields CASKWGSGYSETDTQYF.

The V and J genes are TRBV15 and TRBJ1-2, with D tentatively TRBD1 (5 bases). This CDR3 region has 13 residues. The V gene lost 5 bases and the J gene lost 3 bases, with 10 bases spanning the gap. Germline-derived CDR1 and CDR2 are LNHNV and YYDKDF (reference sequence). The CDR3 loop reads CATSSQGYYGYTF. DNA of the CDR3: TGTGCCACCAGCTCGCAGGGTTACTATGGCTACACCTTC.

The chain is built from TRBV5-1 and TRBJ2-1; 7 positions match TRBD1. This CDR3 is built from 15 residues. Germline CDR1 and CDR2: SGHRS and YFSETQ. Trimming removed 0 bases from V and 5 bases from J; junction bases left unmatched: 5. The CDR3 DNA is TGCGCCAGCAGCTTGGCCGGGACAGCTAACAATGAGCAGTTCTTC. It translates to CASSLAGTANNEQFF.

This clonotype has only a few counts. The V call is TRBV4-1, the J call TRBJ1-1; TRBD1 might be the D (6 bases). The CDR3 runs 14 residues. Germline CDR1 is MGHRA and CDR2 is YSYEKL. Trimming removed 4 bases at V and 11 bases at J, with 20 bases between. CDR3 DNA: TGCGCCAGCAGCCTACAACAGGGCGCCTATGACGCTTTCTTT. As protein: CASSLQQGAYDAFF.

This clonotype was seen many times. This sequence joins TRBV10-3 and TRBJ2-7, with D perhaps matching TRBD2 (6 bases). Trimming shortened V by 4 bases and J by 4 bases, and 11 bases separated the two germline ends. CDR1 and CDR2 from the germline V gene are ENHRY and SYGVKD. This CDR3 is built from 13 residues. The CDR3, as DNA: TGTGCCATCAGTGCCGGAGGGGTTTACGAGCAGTACTTC. It specifies CAISAGGVYEQYF.

The rearrangement uses TRBV5-1 and TRBJ2-5, with 10 bases identical to TRBD2. Trimming cost V 2 bases and J 0 bases; bases outside gene matches: 10. Per the germline V gene, CDR1 is SGHRS and CDR2 is YFSETQ. CDR3 length: 18 amino acids. CDR3 DNA sequence: TGCGCCAGCAGCTTATACGGGACTAGCGAAGCGAACCAAGAGACCCAGTACTTC. Translated, it gives CASSLYGTSEANQETQYF.

This clonotype has more than one count but fewer than ten. The chain joins TRBV20-1 to TRBJ2-7; D may be TRBD1 (5 bases). The germline gives CDR1 DFQATT, CDR2 SNEGSKA (reference sequence). Trimming stripped 2 bases from V and 2 bases from J, with 13 bases between. This CDR3 region has 14 residues. The DNA of the CDR3 is TGCAGTGCTAGAATAGGGGAAGGGCCCTACGAGCAGTACTTC. As protein: CSARIGEGPYEQYF.

The gene calls are TRBV6-1 and TRBJ1-5; D is uncertain. V was clipped by 10 bases and J by 0 bases, with 13 bases between them. The CDR3 contains 14 residues. The germline V gene encodes CDR1 MNHNS and CDR2 SASEGT. CDR3 residues: CATKGDYSNQPQHF. The CDR3 DNA sequence: TGTGCCACTAAGGGAGATTATAGCAATCAGCCCCAGCATTTT.

The V and J genes are TRBV14 and TRBJ1-6; D perhaps matches TRBD1 (6 bases). CDR1 is SGHDN and CDR2 is FVKESK in the germline V gene. Trimming stripped 4 bases from V and 3 bases from J, with 13 bases between. This CDR3 has 16 amino acids. The CDR3 region is CASSLFQGNYNSPLHF. The DNA of the CDR3 is TGTGCCAGCAGCCTGTTTCAGGGGAACTATAATTCACCCCTCCACTTT.